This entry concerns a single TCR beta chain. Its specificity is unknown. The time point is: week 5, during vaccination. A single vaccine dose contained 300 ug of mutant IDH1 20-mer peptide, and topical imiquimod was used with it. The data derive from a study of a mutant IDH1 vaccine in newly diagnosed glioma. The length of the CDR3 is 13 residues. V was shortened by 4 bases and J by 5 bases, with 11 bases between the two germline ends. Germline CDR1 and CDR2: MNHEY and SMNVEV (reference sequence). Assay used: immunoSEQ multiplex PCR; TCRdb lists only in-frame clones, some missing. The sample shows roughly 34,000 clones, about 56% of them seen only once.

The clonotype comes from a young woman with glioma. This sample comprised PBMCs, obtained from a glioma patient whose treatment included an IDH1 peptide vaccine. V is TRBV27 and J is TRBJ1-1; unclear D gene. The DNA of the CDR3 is TGTGCCAGCAGTTACAACAGAGGGACTGAAGCTTTCTTT. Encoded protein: CASSYNRGTEAFF.